This record covers a single T cell receptor (beta chain). At the DNA level, this CDR3 is encoded by other sequences in the same sample as well. Trimming left V 1 base short and J 7 bases short, with 3 bases between. Germline values: CDR1 SGHRS, CDR2 YFSETQ. There are 11 residues in the CDR3. This record belongs to a study of blood T cell repertoires in COVID-19. The protocol was immunoSEQ multiplex PCR, while the TCRdb copy is restricted to in-frame clones and leaves out a portion. The sample contains about 200,000 clones, 84% of which appear only once. The TCR comes from a woman in her 70s with active or convalescent COVID-19. The sequencing input was peripheral blood. The chain combines TRBV5-1 with TRBJ2-1; D gene ambiguous. The CDR3 DNA follows: TGCGCCAGCAGCTTGCATAATGAGCAGTTCTTC. Protein sequence: CASSLHNEQFF.